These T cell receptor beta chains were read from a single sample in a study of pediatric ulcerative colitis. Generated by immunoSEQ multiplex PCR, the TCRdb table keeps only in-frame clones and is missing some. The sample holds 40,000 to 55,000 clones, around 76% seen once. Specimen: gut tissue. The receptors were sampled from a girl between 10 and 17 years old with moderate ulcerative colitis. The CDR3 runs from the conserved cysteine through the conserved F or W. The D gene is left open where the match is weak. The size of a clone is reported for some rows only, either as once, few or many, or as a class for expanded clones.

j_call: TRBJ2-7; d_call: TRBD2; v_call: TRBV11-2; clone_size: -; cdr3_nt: TGTGCCAGCAGCCGATTAGCGGGAGGGCCGCAGGAGCAGTACTTC; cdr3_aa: CASSRLAGGPQEQYF
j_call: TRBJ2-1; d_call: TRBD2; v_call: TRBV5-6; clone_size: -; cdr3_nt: TGTGCCAGCAGCCCGACTAGCGGTACCTACAATGAGCAGTTCTTC; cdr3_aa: CASSPTSGTYNEQFF
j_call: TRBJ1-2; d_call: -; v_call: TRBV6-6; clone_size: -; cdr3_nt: TGTGCCAGCACGGCGGCCGGCGGGCGGAAACCATATGGCTACACCTTC; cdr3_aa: CASTAAGGRKPYGYTF
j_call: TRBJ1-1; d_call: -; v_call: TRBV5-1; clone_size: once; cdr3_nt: TGCGCCAGCAGCCCCCGAGCAGGGGCGAACACTGAAGCTTTCTTT; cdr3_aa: CASSPRAGANTEAFF
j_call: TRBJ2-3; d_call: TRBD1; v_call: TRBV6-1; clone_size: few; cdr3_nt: TGTGCCAGCAGTGCCCTAGGACAGGGGGCTTCGGTAGATACGCAGTATTTT; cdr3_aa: CASSALGQGASVDTQYF
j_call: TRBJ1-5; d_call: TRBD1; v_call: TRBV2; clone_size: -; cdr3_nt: TGTGCCAGCGAAACGGACAGGATTTATCAGCCCCAGCATTTT; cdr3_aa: CASETDRIYQPQHF
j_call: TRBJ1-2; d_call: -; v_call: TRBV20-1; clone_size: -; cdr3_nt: TGCAGTGCTCAGACTCGATATGGCTACACCTTC; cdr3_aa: CSAQTRYGYTF
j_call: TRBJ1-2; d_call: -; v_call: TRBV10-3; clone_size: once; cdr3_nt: TGTGCCATCAGTGATTATCAGGACAGACACTATGGCTACACCTTC; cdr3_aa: CAISDYQDRHYGYTF
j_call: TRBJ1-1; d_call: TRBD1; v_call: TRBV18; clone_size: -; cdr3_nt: TGTGCCAGCTCAGGGGGACAGGTTATAAGTGAAGCTTTCTTT; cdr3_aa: CASSGGQVISEAFF
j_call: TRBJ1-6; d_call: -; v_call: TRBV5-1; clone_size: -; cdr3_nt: TGCGCCAGCAGCTTGGAGGGAGGGCTCAATTCACCCCTCCACTTT; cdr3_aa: CASSLEGGLNSPLHF
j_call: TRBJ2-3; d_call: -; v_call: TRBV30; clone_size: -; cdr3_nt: TGTGCCTGGAGTGTACATAAGGGTGCGGCAGATACGCAGTATTTT; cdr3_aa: CAWSVHKGAADTQYF
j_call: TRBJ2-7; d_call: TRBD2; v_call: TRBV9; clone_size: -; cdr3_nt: TGTGCCAGCAGCACCGGGACTAGCGGATACGAGCAGTACTTC; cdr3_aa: CASSTGTSGYEQYF
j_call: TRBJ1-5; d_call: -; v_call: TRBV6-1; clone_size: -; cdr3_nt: TGTGCCAGCAAAGTAGCGAATCAGCCCCAGCATTTT; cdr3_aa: CASKVANQPQHF
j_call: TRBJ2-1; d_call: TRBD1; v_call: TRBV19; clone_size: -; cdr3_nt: TGTGCCAGTATCCGGACAGGGGGGTCCTACAATGAGCAGTTCTTC; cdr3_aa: CASIRTGGSYNEQFF
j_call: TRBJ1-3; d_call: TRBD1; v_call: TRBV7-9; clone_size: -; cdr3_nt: TGTGCCAGCAGCCTCAGGGGGGGAAGCTCTGGAAACACCATATATTTT; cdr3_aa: CASSLRGGSSGNTIYF
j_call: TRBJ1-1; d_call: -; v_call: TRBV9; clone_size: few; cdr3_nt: TGTGCCAGCAGCGCGATGATGACAGTGAACACTGAAGCTTTCTTT; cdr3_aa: CASSAMMTVNTEAFF
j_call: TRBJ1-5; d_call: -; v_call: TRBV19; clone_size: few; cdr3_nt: TGTGCCAGTAGTATTGGACTTTCGGATCAGCCCCAGCATTTT; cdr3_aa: CASSIGLSDQPQHF
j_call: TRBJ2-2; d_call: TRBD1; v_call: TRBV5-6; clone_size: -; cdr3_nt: TGTGCCAGCAGCTTATACAGGGGAGACACCGGGGAGCTGTTTTTT; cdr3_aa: CASSLYRGDTGELFF
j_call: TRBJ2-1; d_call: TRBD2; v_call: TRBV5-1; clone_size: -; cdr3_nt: TGCGCCAGCAGCTCACTAGCGGGGGGCCAAGCGGAGCAGTTCTTC; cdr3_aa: CASSSLAGGQAEQFF
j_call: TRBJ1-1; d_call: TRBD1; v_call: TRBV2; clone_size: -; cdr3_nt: TGTGCCAGCAGGCGGGGGACAGGGGTTGTGAACACTGAAGCTTTCTTT; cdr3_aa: CASRRGTGVVNTEAFF
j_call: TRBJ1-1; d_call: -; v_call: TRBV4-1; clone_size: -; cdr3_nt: TGCGCCAGCAGCCGACCGGGCTATGAAGCTTTCTTT; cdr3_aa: CASSRPGYEAFF
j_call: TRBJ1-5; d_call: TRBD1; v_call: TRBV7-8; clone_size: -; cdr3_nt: TGTGCCAGCAGCTTAGCGGGGCCAGGGGGACGGCAGCCCCAGCATTTT; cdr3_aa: CASSLAGPGGRQPQHF
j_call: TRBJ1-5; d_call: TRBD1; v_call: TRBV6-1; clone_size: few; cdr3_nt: TGTGCCAGCAGCGGACAGGAATATCAGCCCCAGCATTTT; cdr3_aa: CASSGQEYQPQHF
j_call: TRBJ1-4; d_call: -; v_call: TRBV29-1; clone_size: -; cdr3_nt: TGCAGCGTTTGGGTGAATGAAAAACTGTTTTTT; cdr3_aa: CSVWVNEKLFF
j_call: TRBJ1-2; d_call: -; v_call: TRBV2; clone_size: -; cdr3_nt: TGTGCCAGCATGGTTCGGTTCGGCCGTAACCCTTTTAAGTCCGGCTATGGCTACACCTTC; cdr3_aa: CASMVRFGRNPFKSGYGYTF
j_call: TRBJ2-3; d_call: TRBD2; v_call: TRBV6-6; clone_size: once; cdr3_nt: TGTGCCAGCAGGTGGACTAGCGGGGGTTCGACAGATACGCAGTATTTT; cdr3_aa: CASRWTSGGSTDTQYF
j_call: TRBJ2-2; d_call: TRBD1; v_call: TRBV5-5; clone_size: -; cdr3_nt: TGTGCCAGCAGCTTAACAGGGGGGAACACCGGGGAGCTGTTTTTT; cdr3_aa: CASSLTGGNTGELFF
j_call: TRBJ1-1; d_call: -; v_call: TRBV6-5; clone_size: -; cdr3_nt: TGTGCCAGCAGTTACTTCGGACCTGACACTGAAGCTTTCTTT; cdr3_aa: CASSYFGPDTEAFF
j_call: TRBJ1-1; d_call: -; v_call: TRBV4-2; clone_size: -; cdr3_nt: TGTGCCAGCAGCCAAGCCTCGGAACTCTCGGGCACTGAAGCTTTCTTT; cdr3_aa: CASSQASELSGTEAFF
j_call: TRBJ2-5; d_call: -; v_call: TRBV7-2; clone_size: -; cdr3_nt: TGTGCCAGCAGCTCAATGGACTTAAAAGAGACCCAGTACTTC; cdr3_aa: CASSSMDLKETQYF
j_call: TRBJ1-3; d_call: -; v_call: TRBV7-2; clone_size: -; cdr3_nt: TGTGCCAGCAGTCACAGTCCGCCCTCTGGAAACACCATATATTTT; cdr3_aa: CASSHSPPSGNTIYF
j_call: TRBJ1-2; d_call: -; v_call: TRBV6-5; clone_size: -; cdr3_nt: TGTGCCAGCAGGCCAAGCACAGGGTTGGGTGGCTACACCTTC; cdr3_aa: CASRPSTGLGGYTF
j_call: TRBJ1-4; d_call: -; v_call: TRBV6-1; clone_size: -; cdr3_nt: TGTGCCAGCAGTGTGGGGACGACAGAAACTAATGAAAAACTGTTTTTT; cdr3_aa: CASSVGTTETNEKLFF
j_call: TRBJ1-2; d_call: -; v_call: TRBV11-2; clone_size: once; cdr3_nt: TGTGCCAGCAGAAAAACCGGGGGCCGTCAAAGTTTC; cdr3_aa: CASRKTGGRQSF
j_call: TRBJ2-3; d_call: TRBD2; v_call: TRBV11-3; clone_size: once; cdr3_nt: TGTGCCAGCAGCCAGAGGTCGGGAGGGCCATCAGATACGCAGTATTTT; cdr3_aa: CASSQRSGGPSDTQYF
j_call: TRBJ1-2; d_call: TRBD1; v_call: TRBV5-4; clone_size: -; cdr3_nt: TGTGCCAGCAGCTTGGATAGGGGGCTGTCGGATGGCTACACCTTC; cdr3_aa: CASSLDRGLSDGYTF
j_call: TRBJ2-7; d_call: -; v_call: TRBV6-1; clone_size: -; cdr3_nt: TGTGCCAGCGGCAGACAGACCAGGTACTACGAGCAGTACTTC; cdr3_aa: CASGRQTRYYEQYF
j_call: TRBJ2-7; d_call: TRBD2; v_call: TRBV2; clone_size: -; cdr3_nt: TGTGCCAGCAGATTCGGACTAGCGGGAACCTACGAGCAGTACTTC; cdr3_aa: CASRFGLAGTYEQYF
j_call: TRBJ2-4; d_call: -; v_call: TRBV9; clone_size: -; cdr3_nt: TGTGCCAGCAGCGTAGGCAGAACCAAAAACATTCAGTACTTC; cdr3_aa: CASSVGRTKNIQYF
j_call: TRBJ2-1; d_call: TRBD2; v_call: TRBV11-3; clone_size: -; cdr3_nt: TGTGCCAGCAGCTCCACTAGCGGGATTAGGGGCAGTGAGCAGTTCTTC; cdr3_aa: CASSSTSGIRGSEQFF
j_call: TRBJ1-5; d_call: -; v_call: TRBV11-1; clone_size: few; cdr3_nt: TGTGCCAGCAGCCCAGGGCCCAGTGAGCCCCAGCATTTT; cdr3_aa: CASSPGPSEPQHF